What follows are 2 T cell receptor beta chains derived from one specimen sequenced in a study of tumor-infiltrating lymphocytes in primary liver carcinoma. Using a constant-region primer together with ProtoScript II reverse transcriptase, TCR beta cDNA was made from 500 to 650 ng of total RNA. Library construction for TCR beta comprised three nested multiplex PCR rounds performed with slightly modified ARM-PCR. PCR rounds one and two used TRBV1-TRBV30 forward primers with a C-beta reverse primer for around 11 cycles each. TCRdb used MiXCR to reprocess the multiplex PCR reads, holding one entry per CDR3 protein. This sample has 180,000 or so distinct CDR3 sequences, with 60% found just once. Blood RNA came from unsorted whole blood; germline DNA was also extracted. Sequenced material: peripheral blood. The source is a man in his forties with primary liver carcinoma and hepatitis B virus infection.

Regarding this clonotype: A junction end diverges from the germline sequence, so it may reflect a read error. The J gene is TRBJ2-3, the V gene TRBV11-3, with D unresolved. CDR1 and CDR2 (germline): SGHNT, YENEEA. The CDR3 totals 15 residues. The CDR3 DNA is TGTGCCAGCAGCTTAGACGGCAGAAGCACAGATACGCAGTTCTTT. Translation: CASSLDGRSTDTQFF.

The rearrangement joins TRBV12-3 or TRBV12-4 to TRBJ2-1, with 7 bases fitting TRBD2. The CDR3 consists of 15 residues. V shed 3 bases, J shed 9 bases, and the junction held 11 bases outside the gene matches. CDR3 amino acids: CASSFVGLTNSEQFF. Here the CDR3 DNA reads TGTGCCAGCAGTTTCGTGGGACTAACAAACAGTGAGCAGTTCTTC.